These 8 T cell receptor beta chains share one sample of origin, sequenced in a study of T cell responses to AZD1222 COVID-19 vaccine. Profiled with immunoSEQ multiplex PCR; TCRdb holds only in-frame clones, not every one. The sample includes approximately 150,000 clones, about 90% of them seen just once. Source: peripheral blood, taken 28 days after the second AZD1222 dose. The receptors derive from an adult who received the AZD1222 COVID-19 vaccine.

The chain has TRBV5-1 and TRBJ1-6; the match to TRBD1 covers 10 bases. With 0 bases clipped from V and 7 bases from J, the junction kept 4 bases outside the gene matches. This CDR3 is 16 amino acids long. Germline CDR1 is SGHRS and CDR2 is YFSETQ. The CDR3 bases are TGCGCCAGCAGCTTGGGGGACAGGGGTCGGAATTCACCCCTCCACTTT. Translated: CASSLGDRGRNSPLHF.

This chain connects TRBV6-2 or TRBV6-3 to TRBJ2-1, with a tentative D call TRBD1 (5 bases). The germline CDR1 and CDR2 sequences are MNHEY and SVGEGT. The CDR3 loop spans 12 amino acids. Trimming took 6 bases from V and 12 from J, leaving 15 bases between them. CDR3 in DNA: TGTGCCAGCAGCCGATCAGGGATCGGGCAGTTCTTC. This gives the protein CASSRSGIGQFF.

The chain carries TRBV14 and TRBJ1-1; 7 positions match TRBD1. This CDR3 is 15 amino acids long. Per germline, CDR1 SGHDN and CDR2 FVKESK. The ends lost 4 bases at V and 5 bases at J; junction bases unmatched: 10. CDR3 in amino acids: CASSRIDRDRTEAFF. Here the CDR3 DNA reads TGTGCCAGCAGCCGCATAGACAGGGATCGGACTGAAGCTTTCTTT.

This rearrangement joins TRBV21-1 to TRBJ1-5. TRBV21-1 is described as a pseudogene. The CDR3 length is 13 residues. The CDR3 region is CASSSRPHQPQHF. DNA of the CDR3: TGTGCCAGCAGCTCCCGCCCGCATCAGCCCCAGCATTTT.

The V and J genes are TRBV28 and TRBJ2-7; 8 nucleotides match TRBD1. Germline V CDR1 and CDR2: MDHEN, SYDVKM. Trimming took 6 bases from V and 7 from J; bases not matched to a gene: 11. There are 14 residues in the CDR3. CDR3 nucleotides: TGTGCCAGCAGCACAGGGGGTTCCGGACATGAGCAGTACGTC. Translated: CASSTGGSGHEQYV.

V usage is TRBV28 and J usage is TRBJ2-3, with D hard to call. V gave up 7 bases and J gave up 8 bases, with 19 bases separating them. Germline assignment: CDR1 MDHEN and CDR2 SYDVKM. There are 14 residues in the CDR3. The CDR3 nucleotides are TGTGCCAGCACCTTGGGGTCTGCCCGCGGTACGCAGTATTTT. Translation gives CASTLGSARGTQYF.

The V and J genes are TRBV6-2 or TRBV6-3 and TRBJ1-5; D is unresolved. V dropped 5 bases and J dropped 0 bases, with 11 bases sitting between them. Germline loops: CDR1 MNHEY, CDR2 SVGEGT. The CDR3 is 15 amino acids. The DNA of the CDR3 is TGTGCCAGCAGTATAAATCGATTTAGCAATCAGCCCCAGCATTTT. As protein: CASSINRFSNQPQHF.

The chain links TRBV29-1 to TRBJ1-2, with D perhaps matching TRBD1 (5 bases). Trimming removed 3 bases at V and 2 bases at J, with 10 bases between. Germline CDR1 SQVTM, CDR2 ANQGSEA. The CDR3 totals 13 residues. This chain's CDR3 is CSVEQGSNYGYTF. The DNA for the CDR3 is TGCAGCGTTGAGCAGGGAAGCAACTATGGCTACACCTTC.